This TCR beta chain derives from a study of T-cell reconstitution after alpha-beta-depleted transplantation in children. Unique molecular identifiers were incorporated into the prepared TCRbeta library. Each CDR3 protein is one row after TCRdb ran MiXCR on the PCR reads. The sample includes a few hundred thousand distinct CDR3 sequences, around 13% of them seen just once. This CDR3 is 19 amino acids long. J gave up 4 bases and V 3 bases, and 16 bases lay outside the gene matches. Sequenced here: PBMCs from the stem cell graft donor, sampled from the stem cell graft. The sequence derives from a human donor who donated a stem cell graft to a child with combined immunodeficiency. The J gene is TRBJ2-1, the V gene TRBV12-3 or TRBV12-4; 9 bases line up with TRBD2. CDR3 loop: CASSFPGIAGVTWYNEQFF. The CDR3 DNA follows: TGTGCCAGCAGTTTTCCGGGGATAGCGGGGGTTACTTGGTACAATGAGCAGTTCTTC.